This T cell receptor (beta chain) was obtained from a study of shared clonotypes between healthy human individuals. General study points: Generation probabilities were higher for clonotypes shared across all four sorted-subset donors than for unshared ones. In general, naive subsets displayed greater estimated richness than memory subsets did.

This clone was counted ten times or more. What it binds is unknown. The identical CDR3 is also encoded by other nucleotide sequences in the sample. Naive CD8 isolation took CD45RO-negative cells positively selected for CCR7 and excluded terminally differentiated effector memory CD45RA+ cells. TCRdb's table, derived via immunoSEQ multiplex PCR, lists solely in-frame clones and lacks some. The sample includes hundreds of thousands of clones, roughly 92% of them seen just once. Sequences were obtained from naive CD8+ T cells sorted from blood. The sequence came from a man aged 30 to 45 in good health.

The CDR3 DNA sequence: TGTGCCAGCAGTTTATCTGGCAGGGAAGCTTTCTTT. It encodes CASSLSGREAFF. V gene TRBV27 combines with J gene TRBJ1-1, with unresolved D. The V end lost 0 bases, the J end lost 8 bases, and 7 bases lay between the germline ends. CDR3 length: 12 residues. The germline gives CDR1 MNHEY, CDR2 SMNVEV (reference sequence).